Each of the 17 T cell receptor beta chains below was sequenced from the same sample in a study of cytomegalovirus exposure and HLA in healthy donors (dated by TCRdb to about 2017). The receptor library was made with the immunoSEQ multiplex PCR assay. For the multiplex PCR, a mixture combining 60 forward primers for TCR Vbeta segments and 13 reverse primers for TCR Jbeta segments was used. TCRdb carries this immuneACCESS record with in-frame sequences only. Its versions omit some clonotypes, under half of them owing to an unresolved V gene in the studies checked, with the rest unexplained. Recorded for this sample are approximately 92,000 clones; approximately 70% of them occurred a single time. 2.7% of the sample rests with the top ten. What was sequenced was PBMCs. The receptors originated from a man aged 50-59 years in good health and CMV-seronegative.

The rearrangement links TRBV18 to TRBJ1-1, with D perhaps TRBD1 (5 bases). V was cut by 3 bases and J by 6 bases, with 11 bases left in between. The germline CDR1 and CDR2 sequences are KGHSH and LQKENI. The CDR3 loop spans 13 amino acids. The chain's CDR3 is CASSPRSGAEAFF. The CDR3 DNA reads TGTGCCAGCTCACCCAGGTCGGGGGCTGAAGCTTTCTTT.

This chain joins TRBV29-1 and TRBJ2-7; D is undetermined. Germline CDR1 is SQVTM and CDR2 is ANQGSEA. This CDR3 is built from 14 residues. Trimming took off 6 bases at V and 2 bases at J, with 17 bases between the two ends. CDR3 loop: CSVKQPTPTYEQYV. The CDR3 DNA sequence: TGCAGCGTGAAACAGCCGACCCCCACCTACGAGCAGTACGTC.

The chain recombines TRBV5-1 with TRBJ2-2, with no clear D. The CDR3 extends over 14 amino acids. Germline lookup yields CDR1 SGHRS and CDR2 YFSETQ. V shed 2 bases and J shed 2 bases, with 7 bases lying between them. CDR3 region: CASSFPLNTGELFF. CDR3 in DNA: TGCGCCAGCAGCTTCCCTCTTAACACCGGGGAGCTGTTTTTT. The full variable domain, in which reference TRBV5-1 and TRBJ2-2 provide the parts outside the CDR3, is KAGVTQTPRYLIKTRGQQVTLSCSPISGHRSVSWYQQTPGQGLQFLFEYFSETQRNKGNFPGRFSGRQFSNSRSEMNVSTLELGDSALYLCASSFPLNTGELFFGEGSRLTVL.

This chain links TRBV28 with TRBJ2-3; 9 bases line up with TRBD2. This CDR3 has 17 residues. Per germline, CDR1 MDHEN and CDR2 SYDVKM. The V and J ends lost 2 bases and 2 bases, in that order; junction bases with no gene match: 8. The CDR3 DNA follows: TGTGCCAGCAGTTTAGGCGGGGGGGCTGGCGTCACAGATACGCAGTATTTT. Translating gives CASSLGGGAGVTDTQYF.

The chain uses TRBV4-2 and TRBJ2-1, with D unresolved. The CDR3 contains 13 residues. CDR1 LGHNA and CDR2 YNFKEQ come from the germline V gene. V lost 1 base to trimming and J lost 9 bases, with 10 bases between them. The chain's CDR3 is CASSQAGVGEQFF. In nucleotides, the CDR3 is TGTGCCAGCAGCCAAGCGGGTGTGGGTGAGCAGTTCTTC.

The genes are TRBV27 and TRBJ2-6; 11 bases are shared with TRBD1. CDR3 length: 20 residues. V shed 7 bases and J 3 bases; nucleotides not matched to a gene: 17. In germline, CDR1 is MNHEY, CDR2 SMNVEV (reference sequence). The CDR3 loop is CASTLRGVGTGGFGANVLTF. In nucleotides, the CDR3 is TGTGCCAGCACCTTAAGGGGGGTGGGGACAGGGGGTTTTGGGGCCAACGTCCTGACTTTC. Variable domain in full (rest from reference TRBV27 and TRBJ2-6): EAQVTQNPRYLITVTGKKLTVTCSQNMNHEYMSWYRQDPGLGLRQIYYSMNVEVTDKGDVPEGYKVSRKEKRNFPLILESPSPNQTSLYFCASTLRGVGTGGFGANVLTFGAGSRLTVL.

The CDR3 region is CASSDPIYTGELFF. CDR3 coding DNA: TGTGCCAGCAGTGACCCTATCTACACCGGGGAGCTGTTTTTT. The rearrangement links TRBV2 to TRBJ2-2; D call uncertain. The CDR3 loop spans 14 amino acids. V lost 3 bases, J lost 3 bases, and 8 bases lay in between. Germline CDR1 reads SNHLY; CDR2 reads FYNNEI. Based on the CDR3 plus reference TRBV2 and TRBJ2-2, the full variable domain is EPEVTQTPSHQVTQMGQEVILRCVPISNHLYFYWYRQILGQKVEFLVSFYNNEISEKSEIFDDQFSVERPDGSNFTLKIRSTKLEDSAMYFCASSDPIYTGELFFGEGSRLTVL.

This chain links TRBV21-1 with TRBJ2-5; TRBD2, as called in the table, went unchecked against the DNA. TRBV21-1 is termed a pseudogene. This CDR3 region has 17 residues. The CDR3 nucleotides read TGTGCCAGCAGCAAAGCCGTAAGGATACGTCCGGGAGAGACCCAGTACTTC. Its protein product is CASSKAVRIRPGETQYF.

This clone was seen a few times. V is TRBV27 and J is TRBJ2-7; D ambiguous. The V gene lost 3 bases and the J gene lost 6 bases, with 15 bases spanning the gap. The CDR3 has 14 amino acids. From germline, CDR1 is MNHEY and CDR2 SMNVEV (reference sequence). CDR3: CASSLRPSGGEQYV. Written as DNA, the CDR3 is TGTGCCAGCAGTTTGAGGCCCTCCGGCGGCGAGCAGTACGTC.

V gene TRBV15 combines with J gene TRBJ1-6, with D perhaps TRBD1 (5 bases). CDR1 LNHNV and CDR2 YYDKDF come from the germline V gene (reference sequence). The CDR3 runs 16 residues. The V gene lost 0 bases and the J gene lost 10 bases, with 16 bases spanning the gap. DNA for the CDR3: TGTGCCACCAGCAGAGATGAGGCAGGGAAGGAGTCACCCCTCCACTTT. This codes for CATSRDEAGKESPLHF.

This clone has only a few counts. V and J are TRBV5-4 and TRBJ1-4; TRBD1 aligns across 8 bases. The V and J ends lost 4 bases and 4 bases, in that order; junction bases with no gene match: 6. Germline V CDR1 and CDR2: SGHNT, YYREEE (reference sequence). The CDR3 is made up of 15 amino acids. DNA for the CDR3: TGTGCCAGCAGCAGGCCAGGGGGCGGTAATGAAAAACTGTTTTTT. Its translation is CASSRPGGGNEKLFF.

This chain connects TRBV5-1 to TRBJ1-2, with D possibly TRBD1 on 5 matching bases. This CDR3 is built from 14 residues. Germline V lookup: CDR1 SGHRS, CDR2 YFSETQ. Between the trimmed V and J ends, which lost 0 bases and 6 bases, there was a span of 12 bases. CDR3 bases: TGCGCCAGCAGCTTGGAACCAGGGCTTCATGGCTACACCTTC. As protein: CASSLEPGLHGYTF. Using reference TRBV5-1 and TRBJ1-2 for the parts outside the CDR3, the full variable domain is KAGVTQTPRYLIKTRGQQVTLSCSPISGHRSVSWYQQTPGQGLQFLFEYFSETQRNKGNFPGRFSGRQFSNSRSEMNVSTLELGDSALYLCASSLEPGLHGYTFGSGTRLTVV.

The J gene is TRBJ1-4, the V gene TRBV9; D is ambiguous. V was shortened by 3 bases and J by 10 bases, with 16 bases between the two germline ends. This CDR3 contains 14 residues. CDR1 is SGDLS and CDR2 is YYNGEE in the germline V gene. CDR3 region: CASSDSPMGGKLFF. In nucleotides, the CDR3 is TGTGCCAGCAGCGACAGCCCGATGGGTGGAAAACTGTTTTTT.

V usage is TRBV30 and J usage is TRBJ2-3, with 7 nucleotides matching TRBD1. Looked up from germline, CDR1 is GTSNPN and CDR2 is SVGIG (reference sequence). The V and J ends lost 3 bases and 4 bases, in that order; junction bases with no gene match: 13. The CDR3 sequence is 16 residues long. In DNA form, the CDR3 reads TGTGCCTGGAGGAGGGGGCTATCCCTCTCCGCAGATACGCAGTATTTT. Its translation is CAWRRGLSLSADTQYF.

The chain couples TRBV18 to TRBJ1-4; a possible D gene is TRBD1 (6 bases). CDR1 is KGHSH and CDR2 is LQKENI in the germline V gene. Trimming pared 4 bases from V and 5 bases from J, leaving 11 bases between. CDR3 length equals 14 residues. CDR3: CASSHRDGNEKLFF. The CDR3 DNA follows: TGTGCCAGCTCACACAGGGACGGCAATGAAAAACTGTTTTTT.

This clone showed up just a few times. The chain recombines TRBV4-1 with TRBJ2-1; TRBD1 agrees at 7 bases. The CDR3 is 16 residues long. Trimming cost V 3 bases and J 3 bases; bases outside gene matches: 8. Germline loops: CDR1 MGHRA, CDR2 YSYEKL. Here the CDR3 reads CASSQRDRQGYNEQFF. The CDR3 bases are TGCGCCAGCAGCCAGCGTGACCGACAGGGCTACAATGAGCAGTTCTTC.

The V call is TRBV29-1, the J call TRBJ2-7, with 11 bases that match TRBD1. CDR1 and CDR2 from the germline V gene are SQVTM and ANQGSEA. CDR3 length: 13 amino acids. Trimming at V came to 5 bases and at J to 5 bases, leaving 5 bases not matched to a gene. CDR3 DNA: TGCAGCGTTACCGGACAGGGGGCAGACGAGCAGTACTTC. It translates to CSVTGQGADEQYF.